The source of this TCR beta chain is a study of T cells in Graves' hyperthyroidism and ophthalmopathy (dated by TCRdb to about 2019). For the wider study: Peripheral blood samples were taken at the time of initial diagnosis, prior to any treatment. Thyroid tissue and blood T-cell repertoires from about 6 Graves' hyperthyroidism patients were also compared in the study. For training and testing, the 80 to 100 patients in the discovery cohort were randomly divided in a 7:3 ratio. Prospective prediction of ophthalmopathy was tested in an independent validation cohort of 18 hyperthyroidism patients and 17 patients who later progressed to ophthalmopathy. Once sampling was done, hyperthyroidism patients were given methimazole at a starting dose of 30 mg daily, whereas ophthalmopathy patients were given high-dose intravenous methylprednisolone. TCR Vbeta CDR3 sequencing of 135 peripheral blood samples (about 45 ophthalmopathy, 75 to 85 hyperthyroidism and roughly 17 progressor patients) is reported in the paper. A discovery cohort of around 98 patients, 43 with Graves' ophthalmopathy and about 58 with stable Graves' hyperthyroidism, was used to find distinguishing TCR V-J signatures.

Turning to this clonotype: Its specific antigen is unknown. The record has no base qualities; no much larger clone is one base away.

TCR beta CDR3 regions were amplified from RNA transcripts. A first-round RT-PCR of the TCR CDR3 used the HTBI primer set with the Qiagen OneStep RT-PCR kit. The libraries were constructed in a second round of multiplex PCR and then size-selected and purified. Libraries were sequenced paired-end with 100 bp reads on an Illumina HiSeq2000. In the paper's pipeline: SOAPnuke was used to process the raw data, with reads discarded if the reads contained adapters or uncalled bases, had a mean Phred below 15, or lacked an exact constant-primer or identifier match. High-quality paired reads were merged with COPE v1.2.5, and unique nucleotide sequences were defined as clonotypes. MiTCR v1.1 was used to align clonotypes to the IMGT TRBV, TRBD and TRBJ reference segments. Only V-J combinations with frequency above 0.0001, covering 99% to 99.2% of repertoires, were analysed. The TCS score was defined as F50 (clonal expansion) divided by E x V (chaos), with BLOSUM62-based TCRdist calculated between CDR3 peptides within each V-J. Welch's t-statistics and random forest reduced 500 to 550 V-J features to fewer than 15, which were used in a naive Bayes classifier (R e1071). TCRdb reprocessed the public reads (quality trimming at Q25 with fastp, clone calling with MiXCR) and kept in-frame beta chains. Entries are consolidated by CDR3 protein sequence, retaining the most common genes and DNA. TCRdb's processing, not the authors' own work, is the source of the V and J calls. The sample table holds around 250,000 distinct CDR3 sequences, of which roughly 14% were seen once. The ten largest clones capture about an eighth of the sample.

Hyperthyroidism patients were newly diagnosed, had a disease duration of under 2 months, and were aged 18 to 65 years. The study excluded patients with uncontrolled infections, other autoimmune diseases, pregnancy or lactation. Diagnoses were based on clinical symptoms, serum thyroxine and TRAb, thyroid ultrasound and orbital computed tomography. Blood from progressor patients was collected at the time of first diagnosis with hyperthyroidism, before any ophthalmopathy symptoms had appeared. Ficoll-Paque density gradient centrifugation was used to isolate PBMCs from about 9.4 ml of fresh peripheral blood. Progressor patients were defined as those initially diagnosed with Graves' hyperthyroidism in whom ophthalmopathy developed during follow-up. Trizol reagent was used to extract total RNA, and RNA quality was then checked on an Agilent 2100 Bioanalyzer. The germline V gene gives CDR1 as SQVTM and CDR2 as ANQGSEA. V is pruned by 4 bases and J by 4 bases, leaving 4 bases of the junction without a gene match. The CDR3, from cysteine to phenylalanine, totals 14 residues. Only the CDR3 region is kept as DNA, spanning 42 bases read in frame from base 1.

Results the study describes overall, beyond this receptor: Most expanded thyroid clonotypes (frequency above 0.001) were also found in blood, which suggests that blood repertoires may mirror thyroid immune responses. In validation, the model predicted progression to ophthalmopathy a median of roughly six months before onset, with 65% to 71% sensitivity and around 76% specificity. Sample size was not statistically predetermined, and investigators were not blinded to group allocation. A model built on a 13 V-J signature distinguished ophthalmopathy from stable hyperthyroidism, reaching around 88% sensitivity and around 82% specificity in cross-validation and 80%/75% in testing.

This chain joins TRBV29-1 to TRBJ2-5, with TRBD2 identical over 12 junction bases. The clonotype comes from a woman in her thirties or forties with Graves' hyperthyroidism that later progressed to Graves' ophthalmopathy. The sample comprised blood. CDR3 loop: CSVAELAGGETQYF. The nucleotide sequence reads TGCAGCGTTGCAGAACTAGCGGGAGGAGAGACCCAGTACTTC.